These T cell receptor beta chains were read from a single sample in a study of blood T cell repertoires in COVID-19. The protocol was immunoSEQ multiplex PCR, while the TCRdb copy is restricted to in-frame clones and leaves out a portion. The table records 200,000 to 300,000 clones, about nine tenths of them present only once. Material for sequencing was PBMCs or T cells enriched from blood (not recorded which). Receptor source: a woman between 40 and 55 years old with acute COVID-19. The CDR3 runs from the conserved cysteine through the conserved F or W. The D gene is left open where the match is weak. Clone size is given for some rows only: seen once, a few or many times, or a class if the clone is expanded.

D gene	V gene	clone size	J gene	CDR3 protein	CDR3 DNA
NA	TRBV11-2	NA	TRBJ1-3	CASSLSGNTIYF	TGTGCCAGCAGCCTTTCTGGAAACACCATATATTTT
TRBD2	TRBV24-1	NA	TRBJ2-3	CATSDSGRGGSRYF	TGTGCCACCAGTGATTCAGGGCGGGGGGGCTCGCGGTATTTT
TRBD1	TRBV11-3	NA	TRBJ1-3	CASSVTGSSGNTIYF	TGTGCCAGCAGCGTGACAGGGTCCTCTGGAAACACCATATATTTT
TRBD2	TRBV7-9	NA	TRBJ2-3	CASSPASGGTDTQYF	TGTGCCAGCAGCCCCGCCTCGGGGGGAACAGATACGCAGTATTTT
NA	TRBV25-1	few	TRBJ1-2	CASSAGGDNYGYTF	TGTGCCAGCAGTGCAGGTGGCGATAACTATGGCTACACCTTC
NA	TRBV2	NA	TRBJ1-4	CASSVTGLTNEKLFF	TGTGCCAGCAGTGTTACAGGGCTGACTAATGAAAAACTGTTTTTT
TRBD2	TRBV4-1	NA	TRBJ2-2	CASSQGGLAGVGTGELFF	TGCGCCAGCAGCCAGGGGGGACTAGCGGGAGTTGGCACCGGGGAGCTGTTTTTT
TRBD2	TRBV6-2/TRBV6-3	NA	TRBJ2-7	CASSYGRAGGNYEQYF	TGTGCCAGCAGTTACGGACGTGCCGGGGGGAACTACGAGCAGTACTTC
NA	TRBV28	NA	TRBJ1-1	CASSPGGGTEAFF	TGTGCCAGCAGTCCCGGGGGAGGGACTGAAGCTTTCTTT
NA	TRBV5-4	NA	TRBJ1-2	CASSSADVRVYGYTF	TGTGCCAGCAGCTCCGCCGATGTGCGAGTCTATGGCTACACCTTC
NA	TRBV11-3	NA	TRBJ2-1	CASSFRQGRYNEQFF	TGTGCCAGCAGCTTCCGGCAGGGGCGCTACAATGAGCAGTTCTTC
NA	TRBV15	once	TRBJ2-3	CATSRGGVESDTQYF	TGTGCCACCAGCAGAGGAGGAGTGGAATCAGATACGCAGTATTTT
TRBD2	TRBV7-9	NA	TRBJ2-3	CASSLGRGFTSTDTQYF	TGTGCCAGCAGCCTCGGGAGGGGGTTCACTAGCACAGATACGCAGTATTTT
NA	TRBV29-1	NA	TRBJ1-3	CSVLQTTGNTIYF	TGCAGCGTGTTGCAGACTACTGGAAACACCATATATTTT
TRBD2	TRBV7-2	NA	TRBJ2-1	CASSEGLARSQFF	TGTGCCAGCAGCGAGGGACTAGCGAGATCGCAGTTCTTC
NA	TRBV5-4	NA	TRBJ2-3	CASSFPGVTLTDTQYF	TGTGCCAGCAGCTTTCCCGGGGTCACTCTCACAGATACGCAGTATTTT
NA	TRBV11-3	NA	TRBJ2-1	CASSFGTYNEQFF	TGTGCCAGCAGCTTCGGGACCTACAATGAGCAGTTCTTC
NA	TRBV19	NA	TRBJ2-7	CASSIEASSYEQYF	TGTGCCAGTAGTATAGAGGCCAGCTCCTACGAGCAGTACTTC
TRBD1	TRBV6-5	NA	TRBJ1-1	CASRRQGDNTEAFF	TGTGCCAGCAGGAGACAGGGGGATAACACTGAAGCTTTCTTT
NA	TRBV9	NA	TRBJ1-4	CASSSTGSYEKLFF	TGTGCCAGCAGCTCAACAGGGTCGTACGAAAAACTGTTTTTT
NA	TRBV18	few	TRBJ1-5	CASSQGTPPGAQHF	TGTGCCAGCTCACAAGGGACCCCTCCGGGAGCCCAGCATTTT
TRBD1	TRBV3-1/TRBV3-2	NA	TRBJ1-6	CASSRTGEVGNSPLHF	TGTGCCAGCAGCCGGACAGGGGAAGTGGGTAATTCACCCCTCCACTTT
NA	TRBV19	NA	TRBJ1-6	CASKVEDRFNSPLHF	TGTGCCAGTAAAGTTGAGGACAGATTTAATTCACCCCTCCACTTT
NA	TRBV7-2	NA	TRBJ1-5	CASSLDSTSNQPQHF	TGTGCCAGCAGCTTGGACAGCACGAGCAATCAGCCCCAGCATTTT
TRBD2	TRBV5-4	NA	TRBJ2-1	CASSESSGRDNEQFF	TGTGCCAGCAGCGAATCTAGCGGGAGGGACAATGAGCAGTTCTTC
NA	TRBV7-6	NA	TRBJ2-2	CASSLGSRTNTGELFF	TGTGCCAGCAGCTTAGGGTCCAGGACTAACACCGGGGAGCTGTTTTTT
TRBD2	TRBV7-7	NA	TRBJ2-1	CASSFLAGGTEGQFF	TGTGCTAGCAGCTTCCTAGCGGGAGGTACCGAGGGGCAGTTCTTC
TRBD1	TRBV5-4	once	TRBJ1-2	CASSLQGAEGYTF	TGTGCCAGCAGCCTACAGGGGGCCGAGGGCTACACCTTC
NA	TRBV4-3	NA	TRBJ2-7	CASSQDGGGPYEQYF	TGCGCCAGCAGCCAAGATGGGGGGGGCCCCTACGAGCAGTACTTC
NA	TRBV19	NA	TRBJ1-2	CASRGGTGYGYTF	TGTGCCTCACGGGGGGGAACGGGATATGGCTACACCTTC
NA	TRBV19	once	TRBJ1-1	CASKGGVKRMNTEAFF	TGTGCCAGTAAAGGGGGGGTAAAACGGATGAACACTGAAGCTTTCTTT
NA	TRBV6-2/TRBV6-3	NA	TRBJ1-1	CASSYLMGQPNTEAFF	TGTGCCAGCAGTTACCTCATGGGGCAGCCGAACACTGAAGCTTTCTTT
TRBD1	TRBV27	NA	TRBJ1-1	CASSVRGTGNTEAFF	TGTGCCAGCAGTGTTCGGGGGACAGGGAACACTGAAGCTTTCTTT
TRBD2	TRBV7-2	NA	TRBJ2-2	CASTPYRGAGGNTGELFF	TGTGCCAGCACACCTTATCGCGGCGCGGGGGGGAACACCGGGGAGCTGTTTTTT
TRBD2	TRBV5-1	once	TRBJ2-3	CASSSSGTKTDTQYF	TGCGCCAGCAGTTCTTCCGGGACTAAGACAGATACGCAGTATTTT
NA	TRBV7-2	NA	TRBJ2-2	CASSFRGGVNTGELFF	TGTGCCAGCAGCTTTAGGGGTGGCGTGAACACCGGGGAGCTGTTTTTT
NA	TRBV5-5	once	TRBJ2-5	CASSSSGGGETQYF	TGTGCCAGCAGCTCTTCCGGTGGGGGGGAGACCCAGTACTTC
TRBD2	TRBV18	NA	TRBJ2-3	CASSPLRTSGSGGDTQYF	TGTGCCAGCTCACCACTGCGGACTAGCGGGAGTGGGGGAGATACGCAGTATTTT
TRBD1	TRBV9	NA	TRBJ1-2	CASSVGQGLGYGYTF	TGTGCCAGCAGCGTAGGACAGGGGCTAGGCTATGGCTACACCTTC
TRBD1	TRBV7-2	NA	TRBJ2-5	CASSPGTGVRETQYF	TGTGCCAGCAGCCCCGGGACAGGGGTGCGAGAGACCCAGTACTTC
TRBD1	TRBV7-6	NA	TRBJ2-7	CASSPQGTGGSYEQYF	TGTGCCAGCAGCCCCCAAGGGACAGGGGGTAGCTACGAGCAGTACTTC
TRBD1	TRBV19	once	TRBJ2-5	CASSMSRGTQETQYF	TGTGCCAGTAGTATGTCCAGGGGGACCCAAGAGACCCAGTACTTC
TRBD1	TRBV19	NA	TRBJ1-3	CASSDRGTGNTIYF	TGTGCCAGTTCGGACAGGGGGACTGGAAACACCATATATTTT
NA	TRBV4-2	NA	TRBJ1-1	CASSQEGGGNTEAFF	TGTGCCAGCAGCCAAGAAGGAGGTGGGAACACTGAAGCTTTCTTT
NA	TRBV9	NA	TRBJ1-6	CASSPGAYNSPLHF	TGTGCCAGCAGCCCCGGGGCCTATAATTCACCCCTCCACTTT
NA	TRBV25-1	few	TRBJ1-6	CASNEGGNSPLHF	TGTGCCAGCAACGAGGGAGGTAATTCACCCCTCCACTTT
NA	TRBV13	NA	TRBJ2-1	CASSLGASVDSKQFF	TGTGCCAGCAGCTTAGGGGCTAGCGTGGACTCAAAGCAGTTCTTC
TRBD2	TRBV10-1	NA	TRBJ2-1	CASSDGLAGRYNEQFF	TGCGCCAGCAGCGATGGACTAGCGGGGCGCTACAATGAGCAGTTCTTC
TRBD2	TRBV10-3	NA	TRBJ2-1	CAITPGRESEQFF	TGTGCCATCACCCCAGGGCGGGAGAGCGAGCAGTTCTTC
NA	TRBV4-3	NA	TRBJ2-2	CASSQLSGVEIGELFF	TGCGCCAGCAGCCAATTATCGGGGGTTGAAATCGGGGAGCTGTTTTTT
NA	TRBV10-2	NA	TRBJ1-5	CASQQGTQPQHF	TGCGCCAGCCAACAGGGAACTCAGCCCCAGCATTTT
NA	TRBV29-1	NA	TRBJ2-1	CSVEGLGNEQFF	TGCAGCGTTGAAGGCCTAGGCAATGAGCAGTTCTTC
NA	TRBV18	NA	TRBJ1-1	CASSPSGYETEAFF	TGTGCCAGCTCACCATCGGGGTACGAGACTGAAGCTTTCTTT
NA	TRBV7-9	NA	TRBJ1-2	CASIPGGGVGYGYTF	TGTGCCAGCATCCCAGGCGGGGGTGTTGGGTATGGCTACACCTTC
NA	TRBV7-8	NA	TRBJ1-5	CASSLDRVGNQPQHF	TGTGCCAGCAGCTTAGACAGGGTTGGCAATCAGCCCCAGCATTTT